The clone carrying this T cell receptor (beta chain) has just a few counts. TCRdb processed the RT-PCR reads anew with MiXCR; each CDR3 protein has one entry. The data hold about 680,000 distinct CDR3 sequences, with about 14% observed a single time. Germline V gene data show CDR1 as SGHAT and CDR2 as FQNNGV. The CDR3 is 14 amino acids. Losses at the gene ends were 2 bases for V and 4 bases for J; bases not matched to a gene: 3. The gene calls are TRBV11-2 and TRBJ2-5; TRBD2 agrees at 8 bases. Source material: memory CD4+ T cells from blood. The sequence was collected from a female donor in good health, serving as a healthy control. CDR3 nucleotides: TGTGCCAGCAGCTTATTACTAGCGGTAGAGACCCAGTACTTC. It specifies CASSLLLAVETQYF.